This is a list of T cell receptor beta chains from one sample in a study of Graves' ophthalmopathy and Graves' hyperthyroidism. TCRdb redid the calling of the multiplex PCR reads with MiXCR, one entry per CDR3 protein. Of over a million distinct CDR3 sequences listed, 36% are singletons. The sample consisted of peripheral blood or thyroid tissue (not recorded which). All receptors derive from an adult man with Graves' hyperthyroidism. The CDR3 runs from the conserved cysteine through the conserved F or W. The D gene is left open where the match is weak. Some rows mark clone size as missing; the rest say once, few, many or name a class of expanded clone.

clone size,J gene,D gene,V gene,CDR3 DNA,CDR3 protein
many,TRBJ1-1,.,TRBV11-2,TGTGCCAGCAGCCCGGACAGCAGCCCGGGTTTCTTT,CASSPDSSPGFF
few,TRBJ2-7,TRBD2,TRBV7-9,TGTGCCAGCAGCTTAGCGCCTAGCGGGAGGTTTTCGGGTTACGAGCAGTACTTC,CASSLAPSGRFSGYEQYF
few,TRBJ1-1,.,TRBV20-1,TGCAGTGCGACAAATAAGAACACTGAAGCTTTCTTT,CSATNKNTEAFF
once,TRBJ1-1,TRBD1,TRBV29-1,TGCAGCGTTGGCGAGGACAGGAGGAACGAGGCTTTCTTT,CSVGEDRRNEAFF
few,TRBJ2-7,.,TRBV7-2,TGTGCCAGCAGTTCGACTCACTACGAGCAGTACTTC,CASSSTHYEQYF
many,TRBJ2-5,TRBD1,TRBV7-9,TGTGCCAGCAGCTTAGCCACGACAGGGAAAAAGACCCAGTACTTC,CASSLATTGKKTQYF
.,TRBJ2-1,.,TRBV7-2,TGTGCCAGCAGCTTAGAGTTGGATGAGCAGTTCTTC,CASSLELDEQFF
many,TRBJ1-6,.,TRBV15,TGTGCCACCAGCAGAGATTCACCCCTCCACTTT,CATSRDSPLHF
few,TRBJ2-2,TRBD2,TRBV7-2,TGTGCCAGCAGCTACAAGGGAGGGAGTAATGGCGGGGAGCTGTTTTTT,CASSYKGGSNGGELFF
.,TRBJ1-2,.,TRBV9,TGTGCCAGCAGTTTGGAGGCTCCTATGGTTGGTGGCTACACCTTC,CASSLEAPMVGGYTF
many,TRBJ2-5,TRBD2,TRBV7-2,TGTGCCAGCAGCATGACTAGCGGGAGTCAAGAGACCCAGTACTTC,CASSMTSGSQETQYF
.,TRBJ2-7,TRBD1,TRBV9,TGTGCCAGCAGGACAGGGGGCGCGAATGGGGCCTACGAGCAGTACTTC,CASRTGGANGAYEQYF
.,TRBJ2-7,TRBD1,TRBV10-3,TGTGCCATCAGTGAAACCCGACAGGGCCACGAGCAGTACTTC,CAISETRQGHEQYF
many,TRBJ2-7,.,TRBV7-2,TGTGCCAGCAGCTTAGCGCCCTCAGGGCACCTCTCCTACGAGCAGTACTTC,CASSLAPSGHLSYEQYF
.,TRBJ1-3,.,TRBV2,TGTGCCAGCAGTGTCCACAGGTTAGACTCTGGAAACACCATATATTTT,CASSVHRLDSGNTIYF